One and the same sample provided the 32 T cell receptor beta chains below, sequenced in a study of T cell responses to AZD1222 COVID-19 vaccine. Using immunoSEQ multiplex PCR, the repertoire was profiled, and TCRdb retains in-frame clones only, with some absent. This sample has under 110,000 clones, with 90% found just once. Sequencing used peripheral blood, obtained 28 days after the second AZD1222 dose. The source of these receptors is an adult who received the AZD1222 COVID-19 vaccine.

This clone has only a few counts. V is TRBV5-1 and J is TRBJ2-3, with a tentative D call TRBD1 (6 bases). This CDR3 contains 17 residues. V was cut by 4 bases and J by 0 bases, with 18 bases left in between. Germline CDR1 and CDR2: SGHRS and YFSETQ. In nucleotides, the CDR3 is TGCGCCAGCAGCCCGAGACAGGCATCTTCTAGCACAGATACGCAGTATTTT. It yields the protein CASSPRQASSSTDTQYF.

The CDR3 DNA sequence: TGCGCCAGCAGCCAAGGGATTAGCGGGGGGGCGGCGGAGACCCAGTACTTC. Translation gives CASSQGISGGAAETQYF. The rearrangement uses TRBV4-3 and TRBJ2-5, with 11 positions matching TRBD2. V lost 1 base and J lost 5; bases outside the gene matches: 9. CDR3 size: 17 residues. CDR1 and CDR2 (germline): LGHNA, YSLEER.

This chain connects TRBV27 to TRBJ1-1, with TRBD1 as a possible D gene (6 bases). V lost 6 bases and J lost 6, with 11 bases in between. Looked up from germline, CDR1 is MNHEY and CDR2 is SMNVEV (reference sequence). CDR3 length: 12 residues. The CDR3 DNA follows: TGTGCCAGCAGCCCACAGGGCGCTGAAGCTTTCTTT. As protein: CASSPQGAEAFF.

The chain uses TRBV6-5 and TRBJ2-2; D remains ambiguous. V dropped 6 bases and J dropped 1 base, with 6 bases sitting between them. Looked up from germline, CDR1 is MNHEY and CDR2 is SVGAGI. The CDR3 has 13 amino acids. CDR3 DNA sequence: TGTGCCAGCAGGTCACTGAACACCGGGGAGCTGTTTTTT. Its translation is CASRSLNTGELFF.

The V call is TRBV6-2 or TRBV6-3, the J call TRBJ1-2; D is unclear. Germline V gene sequence: CDR1 MNHEY, CDR2 SVGEGT. CDR3 length equals 14 residues. Trimming stripped 0 bases from V and 7 bases from J, with 12 bases between. CDR3 sequence reads: CASSYSVQASGYTF. CDR3 in DNA: TGTGCCAGCAGTTACTCGGTTCAGGCCTCTGGCTACACCTTC.

This clone was observed a few times. This chain connects TRBV19 to TRBJ2-1; D possibly corresponds to TRBD1 (5 bases). This CDR3 is built from 16 residues. Germline-derived CDR1 and CDR2 are LNHDA and SQIVND (reference sequence). The ends were cut back, 0 bases at V and 7 bases at J, with 16 bases in the middle. The CDR3 nucleotides read TGTGCCAGTAGTATAGATCTTGGCGCAGGGCTGAATGAGCAGTTCTTC. It translates to CASSIDLGAGLNEQFF.

V gene TRBV1 combines with J gene TRBJ2-3; no check of the table's D call, TRBD2, against the DNA was made. TRBV1 is a pseudogene. The CDR3 has 18 amino acids. CDR3 amino acids: CTSSQDPASGGASDTQYF. CDR3 bases: TGCACCAGCAGCCAAGATCCGGCTAGCGGGGGGGCAAGTGATACGCAGTATTTT.

This clone was observed once. The chain combines TRBV21-1 with TRBJ2-3; the table gives TRBD2 as D, unverified against the DNA. TRBV21-1 is marked as a pseudogene. The CDR3 totals 13 residues. CDR3: CASSKVNGDTQYF. The CDR3 DNA is TGTGCCAGCAGCAAAGTTAACGGTGATACGCAGTATTTT.

The J gene is TRBJ2-2, the V gene TRBV25-1; 8 nucleotides match TRBD2. Losses at the gene ends were 6 bases for V and 4 bases for J; bases not matched to a gene: 7. The CDR3 sequence is 15 residues long. Germline V CDR1 and CDR2: MGHDK, SYGVNS. The DNA for the CDR3 is TGTGCCAGCAGCCCCCCGGGGGGGCGCACCGGGGAGCTGTTTTTT. Translating gives CASSPPGGRTGELFF.

V usage is TRBV13 and J usage is TRBJ2-7; the match to TRBD2 covers 7 bases. V dropped 0 bases and J dropped 7; count of bases not matched to a gene: 12. The CDR3 runs 16 residues. Germline values: CDR1 PRHDT, CDR2 FYEKMQ (reference sequence). The CDR3 here is CASSLGRGGRTKEQYF. CDR3 bases: TGTGCCAGCAGCTTAGGGCGAGGCGGGAGAACCAAGGAGCAGTACTTC.

V is TRBV5-4 and J is TRBJ2-5; possible D gene TRBD2, 7 bases. The CDR3 is 14 amino acids. Germline V gives CDR1 SGHNT, CDR2 YYREEE (reference sequence). V was cut by 4 bases and J by 5 bases, with 15 bases left in between. CDR3 bases: TGTGCCAGCAGCCCGGCCGGGGGGCTGGAGACCCAGTACTTC. Translating gives CASSPAGGLETQYF.

The V and J genes are TRBV2 and TRBJ2-1, with D perhaps TRBD2 (6 bases). The CDR3 length is 13 residues. The germline V and J ends were trimmed by 6 bases and 6 bases, with 12 bases remaining between them. Germline lookup yields CDR1 SNHLY and CDR2 FYNNEI. The CDR3 coding sequence is TGTGCCAGCAGGGGAGGACGGATCAATGAGCAGTTCTTC. It codes for CASRGGRINEQFF.

This clone was counted a few times. The rearrangement joins TRBV6-5 to TRBJ1-2, with D perhaps matching TRBD1 (6 bases). The germline V gene has CDR1 MNHEY and CDR2 SVGAGI. CDR3 length: 13 residues. The ends were cut back, 8 bases at V and 0 bases at J, with 10 bases in the middle. The CDR3, as DNA: TGTGCCAGCCGACAGGACACTAACTATGGCTACACCTTC. Protein sequence: CASRQDTNYGYTF.

This clone was counted a few times. V is TRBV5-1 and J is TRBJ2-2; D is unresolved. V lost 0 bases and J lost 5, with 11 bases in between. This CDR3 has 15 residues. The germline V gene has CDR1 SGHRS and CDR2 YFSETQ. DNA for the CDR3: TGCGCCAGCAGCTTGGACAGACCGCAAACCGGGGAGCTGTTTTTT. Its translation: CASSLDRPQTGELFF.

This chain joins TRBV7-9 and TRBJ1-2; D is perhaps TRBD1 (5 bases). The CDR3 is 14 amino acids. Germline assignment: CDR1 SEHNR and CDR2 FQNEAQ (reference sequence). Trimming took 5 bases from V and 4 from J, leaving 14 bases between them. The CDR3 spells CASSPIDSSYGYTF. The CDR3 coding sequence is TGTGCCAGCAGCCCCATAGACAGCTCCTATGGCTACACCTTC.

This clone was counted ten times or more. The same CDR3 is also encoded by other DNA sequences in this sample. This chain links TRBV11-3 with TRBJ1-1; D gene uncertain. CDR3 length: 13 residues. Germline CDR1 reads SGHNT; CDR2 reads YENEEA. Trimming left V 2 bases short and J 3 bases short, with 7 bases between. CDR3 sequence reads: CASSLSSYTEAFF. The CDR3 coding sequence is TGTGCCAGCAGCTTATCCTCTTACACTGAAGCTTTCTTT. Together with reference TRBV11-3 and TRBJ1-1, the CDR3 gives the full variable domain: EAGVVQSPRYKIIEKKQPVAFWCNPISGHNTLYWYLQNLGQGPELLIRYENEEAVDDSQLPKDRFSAERLKGVDSTLKIQPAELGDSAVYLCASSLSSYTEAFFGQGTRLTVV.

The chain is built from TRBV21-1 and TRBJ1-2; the D call TRBD1 from the table was never checked on the DNA. TRBV21-1 is a recognized pseudogene. The CDR3 consists of 18 residues. The CDR3 bases are TGTGCCAGCAGCAAAGGCTCCGGTGTTCAGGGGGCGCCGGGTGGCTACACCTTC. As protein: CASSKGSGVQGAPGGYTF.

The CDR3 region is CAISRTSGGAGQETQYF. DNA for the CDR3: TGTGCCATCAGTAGGACTAGCGGGGGGGCAGGTCAAGAGACCCAGTACTTC. The J gene is TRBJ2-5, the V gene TRBV10-3, with TRBD2 matching over 15 bases. Germline V lookup: CDR1 ENHRY, CDR2 SYGVKD. The CDR3 has 17 residues. J lost 2 bases, V lost 5 bases, and 6 bases had no gene match.

The sample holds one count of this clone. The chain links TRBV10-3 to TRBJ2-6; tentatively, D is TRBD1 (5 bases). Deletions cut 6 bases from V and 0 bases from J, with 18 bases between. The germline V gene has CDR1 ENHRY and CDR2 SYGVKD. The CDR3 is made up of 18 amino acids. The CDR3 here is CAIRELGQAFSGANVLTF. The DNA of the CDR3 is TGTGCCATCAGAGAGCTGGGGCAGGCATTCTCTGGGGCCAACGTCCTGACTTTC.

The CDR3 sequence is CASSLAVKDSPLHF. The CDR3 DNA follows: TGCGCCAGCAGCTTGGCTGTAAAAGATTCACCCCTCCACTTT. The chain recombines TRBV5-1 with TRBJ1-6; no clear D gene. This CDR3 contains 14 residues. Germline values: CDR1 SGHRS, CDR2 YFSETQ. V was trimmed by 0 bases and J by 8 bases, leaving 9 bases between them.

The chain recombines TRBV5-6 with TRBJ1-6, with D unresolved. Between the trimmed V and J ends, which lost 5 bases and 10 bases, there was a span of 25 bases. This CDR3 comprises 17 residues. Germline CDR1 and CDR2: SGHDT and YYEEEE. CDR3 residues: CASRSLKGARVGSPLHF. CDR3 coding DNA: TGTGCCAGCAGAAGCTTGAAGGGTGCGCGGGTTGGATCACCCCTCCACTTT.

The table lists this clone with a count of one. Here the CDR3 reads CASSLISLGQPQHF. The DNA for the CDR3 is TGTGCCAGCAGCCTTATATCCTTGGGACAGCCCCAGCATTTT. V is TRBV6-2 or TRBV6-3 and J is TRBJ1-5; D ambiguous. Germline V gene lookup returns CDR1 MNHEY and CDR2 SVGEGT. V was shortened by 6 bases and J by 7 bases, with 16 bases between the two germline ends. This CDR3 is built from 14 residues.

The chain is built from TRBV27 and TRBJ1-2, with 10 bases that match TRBD1. This CDR3 has 14 amino acids. V gave up 4 bases and J gave up 4 bases; unmatched junction bases: 3. The germline CDR1 and CDR2 sequences are MNHEY and SMNVEV (reference sequence). Written as DNA, the CDR3 is TGTGCCAGCAGTTCCGGGACAGGGGCCTATGGCTACACCTTC. Its translation: CASSSGTGAYGYTF.

The V call is TRBV7-2, the J call TRBJ1-2; 7 bases are a match to TRBD1. CDR3 length equals 15 residues. Per germline, CDR1 SGHTA and CDR2 FQGNSA. Trimming cost V 6 bases and J 2 bases; bases outside gene matches: 9. The CDR3 reads CASSSTQGRNYGYTF. The CDR3 coding sequence is TGTGCCAGCAGTTCTACACAGGGGAGGAACTATGGCTACACCTTC.

The rearrangement links TRBV1 to TRBJ2-7; TRBD2, the D gene given by the table, was not confirmed from the DNA. TRBV1 is a pseudogene segment. The CDR3 runs to 13 residues. The CDR3 loop reads CTSSQRRGREQYF. In DNA form, the CDR3 reads TGCACCAGCAGCCAGAGGCGGGGTCGCGAGCAGTACTTC.

The sample holds a few counts of this clone. The chain recombines TRBV19 with TRBJ2-2; D is unclear. Per the germline V gene, CDR1 is LNHDA and CDR2 is SQIVND (reference sequence). V was clipped by 3 bases and J by 8 bases, with 7 bases between them. CDR3 length: 12 residues. The CDR3 DNA sequence: TGTGCCAGTAGTATGAGCCTGGGGGAGCTGTTTTTT. It yields the protein CASSMSLGELFF.

The gene calls are TRBV6-2 or TRBV6-3 and TRBJ2-6; D unclear. CDR3 length equals 17 residues. Germline CDR1 and CDR2: MNHEY and SVGEGT. Trimming shortened V by 2 bases and J by 0 bases, and 11 bases separated the two germline ends. CDR3 region: CASSYEAGSSGANVLTF. CDR3 coding DNA: TGTGCCAGCAGTTACGAGGCTGGCAGCTCTGGGGCCAACGTCCTGACTTTC.

The V gene is TRBV5-1, the J gene TRBJ1-5; D call uncertain. The CDR3 consists of 14 residues. Trimming pared 0 bases from V and 3 bases from J, leaving 7 bases between. Germline V gene lookup returns CDR1 SGHRS and CDR2 YFSETQ. This CDR3 reads CASSLEDPNQPQHF. As DNA, the CDR3 is TGCGCCAGCAGCTTGGAGGACCCCAATCAGCCCCAGCATTTT.

V is TRBV19 and J is TRBJ1-1, with D tentatively TRBD1 (6 bases). Germline V gives CDR1 LNHDA, CDR2 SQIVND (reference sequence). The CDR3 totals 14 residues. Trimming took 3 bases from V and 1 from J, leaving 9 bases between them. CDR3 sequence reads: CASSIGTPNTEAFF. In DNA, the CDR3 is TGTGCCAGTAGTATTGGGACACCGAACACTGAAGCTTTCTTT. The full variable domain, its missing parts supplied by reference TRBV19 and TRBJ1-1, is DGGITQSPKYLFRKEGQNVTLSCEQNLNHDAMYWYRQDPGQGLRLIYYSQIVNDFQKGDIAEGYSVSREKKESFPLTVTSAQKNPTAFYLCASSIGTPNTEAFFGQGTRLTVV.

The V and J genes are TRBV2 and TRBJ2-1, with no clear D. The V end was cut by 1 base, the J end by 2 bases, with 9 bases between. Germline-derived CDR1 and CDR2 are SNHLY and FYNNEI. The CDR3 covers 15 residues. This chain's CDR3 is CASSEVTAPYNEQFF. The CDR3 DNA sequence: TGTGCCAGCAGTGAAGTCACCGCACCCTACAATGAGCAGTTCTTC. The variable domain in full, with the rest retrieved from reference TRBV2 and TRBJ2-1, is EPEVTQTPSHQVTQMGQEVILRCVPISNHLYFYWYRQILGQKVEFLVSFYNNEISEKSEIFDDQFSVERPDGSNFTLKIRSTKLEDSAMYFCASSEVTAPYNEQFFGPGTRLTVL.

J is TRBJ2-7 and V is TRBV7-8, with 9 bases fitting TRBD2. This CDR3 comprises 16 residues. The germline V gene encodes CDR1 SGHVS and CDR2 FQNEAQ. Trimming at V came to 5 bases and at J to 3 bases, leaving 11 bases not matched to a gene. CDR3 DNA: TGTGCCAGCAGCCACCCGGCTAGCGGGGTAATCTACGAGCAGTACTTC. The encoded protein is CASSHPASGVIYEQYF. Filled out from reference TRBV7-8 and TRBJ2-7, the complete variable domain reads GAGVSQSPRYKVAKRGQDVALRCDPISGHVSLFWYQQALGQGPEFLTYFQNEAQLDKSGLPSDRFFAERPEGSVSTLKIQRTQQEDSAVYLCASSHPASGVIYEQYFGPGTRLTVT.

The chain links TRBV19 to TRBJ1-5, with a possible D match to TRBD1 (6 bases). V was cut by 3 bases and J by 1 base, with 16 bases left in between. CDR1 is LNHDA, CDR2 SQIVND, per germline (reference sequence). This CDR3 region has 17 residues. The CDR3 spells CASSITGKVGSNQPQHF. For the CDR3, the DNA is TGTGCCAGTAGTATTACAGGGAAGGTAGGAAGCAATCAGCCCCAGCATTTT.